The 5 T cell receptor beta chains below come from one sample, sequenced in a study of T cell responses to AZD1222 COVID-19 vaccine. Libraries were prepared by immunoSEQ multiplex PCR; TCRdb keeps only in-frame clonotypes and omits some of them. Of 100,000 to 150,000 clones in the sample, about 94% were seen once. The sequencing used peripheral blood, collected on day 0 of AZD1222 vaccination. The origin of the receptors is an adult in good health.

The V and J genes are TRBV6-4 and TRBJ2-1, with 13 bases matching TRBD2. Germline CDR1 and CDR2: MRHNA and SNTAGT. V lost 6 bases, J lost 9 bases, and 5 bases stayed unmatched. The CDR3 consists of 14 residues. CDR3 protein: CASRRLAGGGEQFF. CDR3 bases: TGTGCCAGCAGACGACTAGCGGGAGGCGGTGAGCAGTTCTTC.

J is TRBJ1-3 and V is TRBV10-3; tentatively, D is TRBD1 (5 bases). V shed 3 bases and J shed 4 bases, with 10 bases lying between them. This CDR3 spans 14 amino acids. Per germline, CDR1 ENHRY and CDR2 SYGVKD. The CDR3 reads CAISDLTAGNTIYF. As DNA, the CDR3 is TGTGCCATCAGTGACTTGACAGCCGGAAACACCATATATTTT.

The CDR3 sequence: CSVPDGHYGYTF. CDR3 nucleotides: TGCAGCGTTCCGGATGGGCATTATGGCTACACCTTC. This chain links TRBV29-1 with TRBJ1-2; D unresolved. Trimming took off 5 bases at V and 5 bases at J, with 12 bases between the two ends. Germline V lookup: CDR1 SQVTM, CDR2 ANQGSEA. The CDR3 extends over 12 amino acids.

The chain is built from TRBV18 and TRBJ2-7; 8 nucleotides match TRBD1. The junction had 2 bases not matched to a gene; V was cut back by 3 bases and J by 1 base. The CDR3 sequence is 14 residues long. Germline V gene sequence: CDR1 KGHSH, CDR2 LQKENI. The CDR3 sequence: CASSPDRGSYEQYF. In DNA, the CDR3 is TGTGCCAGCTCACCCGACAGGGGTTCCTACGAGCAGTACTTC.

This clone was observed a handful of times. This chain links TRBV11-2 with TRBJ2-7; TRBD1 matches 9 bases. Germline V gene data show CDR1 as SGHAT and CDR2 as FQNNGV. CDR3 length equals 15 residues. J gave up 2 bases and V 4 bases, and 6 bases lay outside the gene matches. Here the CDR3 reads CASSSGTGRTYEQYF. CDR3 bases: TGTGCCAGCAGCTCCGGGACAGGGCGGACCTACGAGCAGTACTTC. Variable domain in full (rest from reference TRBV11-2 and TRBJ2-7): EAGVAQSPRYKIIEKRQSVAFWCNPISGHATLYWYQQILGQGPKLLIQFQNNGVVDDSQLPKDRFSAERLKGVDSTLKIQPAKLEDSAVYLCASSSGTGRTYEQYFGPGTRLTVT.